Shown below are 2 T cell receptor beta chains from a single sample sequenced in a study of beta chain features in type 1 diabetes. Whole-study results and caveats: Shorter TCRB CDR3s, moderately but significantly so, were found in Type 1 diabetes patients in all four CD4+ subsets.

Their cognate antigens are unknown. Of the isolated RNA, all was reverse transcribed, and so the sequenced material was expressed TCRB transcripts. TCRdb's table, derived via immunoSEQ multiplex PCR, lists solely in-frame clones and lacks some. The profile shows around 140,000 clones, about an eighth of them singletons. The sample consisted of central memory CD4+ T cells from blood. These receptors were obtained from a man younger than 30 with type 1 diabetes.

This clone was observed a handful of times. The chain uses TRBV5-1 and TRBJ2-5; no reliable D call. Germline V CDR1 and CDR2: SGHRS, YFSETQ. Deletions cut 0 bases from V and 5 bases from J, with 14 bases between. This CDR3 spans 15 amino acids. The CDR3 DNA is TGCGCCAGCAGCTTGGTTTCTGGCTCTCAGGAGACCCAGTACTTC. Translated, it gives CASSLVSGSQETQYF.

CDR3 nucleotides: TGCGCCAGCAGCCAAGTGTCAGAGAATGAAAAACTGTTTTTT. Protein: CASSQVSENEKLFF. The gene calls are TRBV4-1 and TRBJ1-4; D not resolved. V gave up 1 base and J gave up 5 bases, with 8 bases separating them. CDR3 length equals 14 residues. Germline V CDR1 and CDR2: MGHRA, YSYEKL.